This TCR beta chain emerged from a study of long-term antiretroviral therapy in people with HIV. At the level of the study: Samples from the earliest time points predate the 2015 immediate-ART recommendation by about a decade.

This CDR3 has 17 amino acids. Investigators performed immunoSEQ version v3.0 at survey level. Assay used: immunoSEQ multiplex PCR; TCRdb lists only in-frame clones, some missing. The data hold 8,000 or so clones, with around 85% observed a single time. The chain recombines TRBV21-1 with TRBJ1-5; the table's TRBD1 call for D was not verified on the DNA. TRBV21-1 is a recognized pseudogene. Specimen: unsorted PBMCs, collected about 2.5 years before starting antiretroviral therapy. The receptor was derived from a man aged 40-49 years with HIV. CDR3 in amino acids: CASSGGGGDRGDQPQHF. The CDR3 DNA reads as TGTGCCAGCAGCGGCGGCGGGGGAGACAGGGGCGATCAGCCCCAGCATTTT.